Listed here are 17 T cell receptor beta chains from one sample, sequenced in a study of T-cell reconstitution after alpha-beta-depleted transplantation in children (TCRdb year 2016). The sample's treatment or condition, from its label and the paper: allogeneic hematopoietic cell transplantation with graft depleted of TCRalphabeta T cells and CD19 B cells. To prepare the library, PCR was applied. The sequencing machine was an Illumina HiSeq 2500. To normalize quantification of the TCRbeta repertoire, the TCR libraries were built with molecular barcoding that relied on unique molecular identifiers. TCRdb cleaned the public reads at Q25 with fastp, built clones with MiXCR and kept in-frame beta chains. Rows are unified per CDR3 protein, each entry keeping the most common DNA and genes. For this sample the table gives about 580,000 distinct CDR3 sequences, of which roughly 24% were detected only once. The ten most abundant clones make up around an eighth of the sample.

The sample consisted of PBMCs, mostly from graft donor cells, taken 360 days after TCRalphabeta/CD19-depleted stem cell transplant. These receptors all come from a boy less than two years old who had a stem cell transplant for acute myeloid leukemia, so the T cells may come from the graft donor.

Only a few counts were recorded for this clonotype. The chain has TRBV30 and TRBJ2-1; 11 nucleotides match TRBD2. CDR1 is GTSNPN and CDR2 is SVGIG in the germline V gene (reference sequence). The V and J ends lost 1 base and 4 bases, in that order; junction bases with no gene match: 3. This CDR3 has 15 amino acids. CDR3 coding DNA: TGTGCCTGGAGTGCCGGGACTAGCGGTTACAATGAGCAGTTCTTC. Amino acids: CAWSAGTSGYNEQFF.

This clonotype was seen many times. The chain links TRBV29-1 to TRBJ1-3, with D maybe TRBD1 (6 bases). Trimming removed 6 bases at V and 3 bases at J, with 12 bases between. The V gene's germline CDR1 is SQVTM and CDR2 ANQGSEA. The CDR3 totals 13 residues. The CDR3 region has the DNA TGCAGCGTGGAACAGGGAAGTGGAAACACCATATATTTT. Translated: CSVEQGSGNTIYF.

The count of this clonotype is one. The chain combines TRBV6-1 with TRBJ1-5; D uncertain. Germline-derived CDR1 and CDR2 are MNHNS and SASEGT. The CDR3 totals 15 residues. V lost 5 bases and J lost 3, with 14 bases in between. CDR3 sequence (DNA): TGTGCCAGCAGTCCCAGAGAGGCCCCCAATCAGCCCCAGCATTTT. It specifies CASSPREAPNQPQHF.

The DNA of the CDR3 is TGCAGTGCAAGACAGGGGGGATTGAACACTGAAGCTTTCTTT. This encodes CSARQGGLNTEAFF. The chain links TRBV20-1 to TRBJ1-1; 9 bases are a match to TRBD1. Losses at the gene ends were 6 bases for V and 0 bases for J; bases not matched to a gene: 5. Germline V CDR1 and CDR2: DFQATT, SNEGSKA (reference sequence). The CDR3 is made up of 14 amino acids.

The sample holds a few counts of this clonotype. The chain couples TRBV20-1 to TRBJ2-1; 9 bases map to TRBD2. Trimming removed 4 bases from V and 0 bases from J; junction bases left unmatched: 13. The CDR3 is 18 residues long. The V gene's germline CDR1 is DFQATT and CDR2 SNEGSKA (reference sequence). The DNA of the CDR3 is TGCAGTGCTACCGGGACTAGCATCGAAGCTTCCTCCTACAATGAGCAGTTCTTC. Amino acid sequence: CSATGTSIEASSYNEQFF.

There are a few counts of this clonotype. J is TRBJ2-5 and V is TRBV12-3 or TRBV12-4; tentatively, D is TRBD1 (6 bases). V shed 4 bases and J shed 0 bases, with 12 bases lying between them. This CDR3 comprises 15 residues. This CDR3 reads CASSYRELYQETQYF. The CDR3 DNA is TGTGCCAGCAGTTACAGGGAGCTTTACCAAGAGACCCAGTACTTC.

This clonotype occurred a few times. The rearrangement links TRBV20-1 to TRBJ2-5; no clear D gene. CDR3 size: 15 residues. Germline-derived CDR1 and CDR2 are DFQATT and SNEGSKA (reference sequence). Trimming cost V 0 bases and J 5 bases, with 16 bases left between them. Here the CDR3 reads CSARDPRPSMETQYF. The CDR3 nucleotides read TGCAGTGCTAGAGATCCCCGACCTAGTATGGAGACCCAGTACTTC.

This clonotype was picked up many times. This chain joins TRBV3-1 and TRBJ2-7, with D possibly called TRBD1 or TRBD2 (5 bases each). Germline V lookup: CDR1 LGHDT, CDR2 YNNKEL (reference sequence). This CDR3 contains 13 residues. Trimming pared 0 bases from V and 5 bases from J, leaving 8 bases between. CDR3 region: CASSQERGDEQYV. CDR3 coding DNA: TGTGCCAGCAGCCAAGAAAGGGGAGACGAGCAGTACGTC.

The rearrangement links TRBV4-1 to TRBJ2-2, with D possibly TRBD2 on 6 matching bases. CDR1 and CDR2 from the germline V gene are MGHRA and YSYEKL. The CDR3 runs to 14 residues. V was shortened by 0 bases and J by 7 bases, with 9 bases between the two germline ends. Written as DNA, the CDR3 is TGCGCCAGCAGCCAAGACGTCGGGGGCGGGGAGCTGTTTTTT. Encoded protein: CASSQDVGGGELFF.

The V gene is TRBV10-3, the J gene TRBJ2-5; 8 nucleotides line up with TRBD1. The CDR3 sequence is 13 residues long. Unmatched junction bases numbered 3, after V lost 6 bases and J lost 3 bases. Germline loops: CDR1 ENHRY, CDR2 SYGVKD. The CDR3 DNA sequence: TGTGCCATCAGGGAACAGGGGGAAGAGACCCAGTACTTC. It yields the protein CAIREQGEETQYF.

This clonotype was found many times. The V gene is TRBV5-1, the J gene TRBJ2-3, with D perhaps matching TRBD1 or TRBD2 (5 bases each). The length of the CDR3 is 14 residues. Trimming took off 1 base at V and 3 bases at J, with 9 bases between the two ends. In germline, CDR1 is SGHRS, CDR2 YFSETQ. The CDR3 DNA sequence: TGCGCCAGCAGCTTGAGTGGGGGAACAGATACGCAGTATTTT. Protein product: CASSLSGGTDTQYF.

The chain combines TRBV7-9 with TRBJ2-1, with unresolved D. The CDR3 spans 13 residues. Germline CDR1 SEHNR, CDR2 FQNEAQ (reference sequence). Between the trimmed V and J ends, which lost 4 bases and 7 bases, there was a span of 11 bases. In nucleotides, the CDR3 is TGTGCCAGCAGCTATTCAAGTGGTAATGAGCAGTTCTTC. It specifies CASSYSSGNEQFF.

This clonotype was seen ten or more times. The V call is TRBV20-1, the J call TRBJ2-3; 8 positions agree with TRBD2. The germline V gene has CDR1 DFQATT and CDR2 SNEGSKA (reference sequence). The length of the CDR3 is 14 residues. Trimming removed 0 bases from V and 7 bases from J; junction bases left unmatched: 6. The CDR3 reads CSARDRAGGHTQYF. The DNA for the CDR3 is TGCAGTGCTAGAGATCGCGCGGGGGGCCATACGCAGTATTTT.

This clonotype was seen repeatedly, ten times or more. The CDR3 sequence: CASSQEGQGATNEKLFF. For the CDR3, the DNA is TGCGCCAGCAGCCAAGAGGGACAGGGTGCAACTAATGAAAAACTGTTTTTT. The chain links TRBV4-3 to TRBJ1-4; 9 positions match TRBD1. This CDR3 comprises 17 residues. J was trimmed by 0 bases and V by 0 bases; bases with no gene match: 2. The germline V gene has CDR1 LGHNA and CDR2 YSLEER.

DNA of the CDR3: TGCAGTGCCTCTAGCGGGGGGTACCAAGAGACCCAGTACTTC. This translates into CSASSGGYQETQYF. The V gene is TRBV20-1, the J gene TRBJ2-5; the match to TRBD2 covers 11 bases. V lost 6 bases to trimming and J lost 0 bases; unmatched junction nucleotides: 3. Germline V gene data show CDR1 as DFQATT and CDR2 as SNEGSKA (reference sequence). CDR3 length: 14 amino acids.

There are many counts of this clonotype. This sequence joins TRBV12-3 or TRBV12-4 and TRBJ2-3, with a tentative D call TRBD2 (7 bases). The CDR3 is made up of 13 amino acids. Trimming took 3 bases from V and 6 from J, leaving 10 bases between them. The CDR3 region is CASSFGGPDTQYF. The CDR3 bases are TGTGCCAGCAGTTTCGGGGGGCCCGATACGCAGTATTTT.

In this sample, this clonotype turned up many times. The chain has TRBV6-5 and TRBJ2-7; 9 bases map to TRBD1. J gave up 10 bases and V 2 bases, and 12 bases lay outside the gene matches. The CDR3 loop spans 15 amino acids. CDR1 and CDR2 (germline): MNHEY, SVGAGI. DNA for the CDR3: TGTGCCAGCAGTTACGTCCGGGACAGGGAAAGAGCCCAGTACGTC. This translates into CASSYVRDRERAQYV.